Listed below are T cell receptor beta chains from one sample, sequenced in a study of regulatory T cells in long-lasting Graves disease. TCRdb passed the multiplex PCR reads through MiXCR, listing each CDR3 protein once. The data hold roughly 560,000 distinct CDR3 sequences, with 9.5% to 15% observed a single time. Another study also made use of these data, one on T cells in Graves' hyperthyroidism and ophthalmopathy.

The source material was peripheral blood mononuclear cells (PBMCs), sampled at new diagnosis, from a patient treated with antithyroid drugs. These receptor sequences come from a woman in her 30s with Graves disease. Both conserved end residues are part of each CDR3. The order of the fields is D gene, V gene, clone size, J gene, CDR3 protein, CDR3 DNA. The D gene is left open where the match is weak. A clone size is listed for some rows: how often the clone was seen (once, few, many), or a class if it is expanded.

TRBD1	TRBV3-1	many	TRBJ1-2	CASSQVVGQAKYGYTF	TGTGCCAGCAGCCAAGTCGTGGGACAGGCCAAATATGGCTACACCTTC
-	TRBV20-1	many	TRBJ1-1	CSARPVTNTEAFF	TGCAGTGCTCGCCCGGTAACGAACACTGAAGCTTTCTTT
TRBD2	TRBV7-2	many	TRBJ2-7	CASSLGGSYYEQYF	TGTGCCAGCAGCTTGGGCGGGAGTTACTACGAGCAGTACTTC
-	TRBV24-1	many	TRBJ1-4	CATKAWGSEKLFF	TGTGCCACCAAAGCATGGGGGAGCGAAAAACTGTTTTTT
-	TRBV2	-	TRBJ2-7	CASSALPGNYEQYF	TGTGCCAGCAGTGCACTACCGGGGAATTACGAGCAGTACTTC
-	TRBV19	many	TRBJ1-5	CASVWTAYSNQPQHF	TGTGCCAGCGTATGGACAGCTTATAGCAATCAGCCCCAGCATTTT
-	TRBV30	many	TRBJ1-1	CAWSVSGTEAFF	TGTGCCTGGAGTGTAAGCGGCACTGAAGCTTTCTTT
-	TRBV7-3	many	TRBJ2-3	CASSFGFTDTQYF	TGTGCCAGCAGCTTCGGATTCACAGATACGCAGTATTTT
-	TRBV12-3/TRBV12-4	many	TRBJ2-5	CAGARDSRGTQYF	TGTGCCGGGGCCCGGGACTCTCGAGGGACCCAGTACTTC
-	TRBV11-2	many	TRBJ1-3	CASSLSGGGNTIYF	TGTGCCAGCAGCTTGTCCGGGGGGGGAAACACCATATATTTT
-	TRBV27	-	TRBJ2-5	CASSLIGEAQYF	TGTGCCAGCAGTTTAATAGGGGAGGCCCAGTACTTC
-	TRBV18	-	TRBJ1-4	CASSPRAIDATNEKLFF	TGTGCCAGCTCACCAAGAGCCATCGATGCAACTAATGAAAAACTGTTTTTT
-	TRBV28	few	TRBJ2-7	CASSPPPVYEQYF	TGTGCCAGCAGTCCCCCCCCCGTCTACGAGCAGTACTTC
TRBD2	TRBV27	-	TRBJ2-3	CASRVSGVADTQYF	TGTGCCAGCAGAGTAAGCGGGGTTGCAGATACGCAGTATTTT
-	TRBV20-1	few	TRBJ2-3	CSARGMSDTQYF	TGCAGTGCTAGAGGAATGTCAGATACGCAGTATTTT
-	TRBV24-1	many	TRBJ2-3	CATSDGGKDTQYF	TGTGCCACCAGTGACGGAGGGAAGGATACGCAGTATTTT
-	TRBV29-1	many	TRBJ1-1	CSVARGNTEAFF	TGCAGCGTTGCTAGGGGCAACACTGAAGCTTTCTTT
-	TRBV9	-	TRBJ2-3	CASSKRARSTDTQYF	TGTGCCAGCAGCAAAAGGGCCCGGAGCACAGATACGCAGTATTTT
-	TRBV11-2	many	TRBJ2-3	CASSYTPPPTDTQYF	TGTGCCAGCAGCTACACTCCCCCACCCACAGATACGCAGTATTTT
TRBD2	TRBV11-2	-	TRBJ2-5	CASSSAGPREGETQYF	TGTGCCAGCAGCTCGGCCGGGCCCCGGGAGGGGGAGACCCAGTACTTC
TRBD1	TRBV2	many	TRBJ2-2	CASSPMDRAYTGELFF	TGTGCCAGCAGTCCGATGGACAGGGCATACACCGGGGAGCTGTTTTTT
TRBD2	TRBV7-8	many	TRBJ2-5	CASSPRTRRETQYF	TGTGCCAGCAGCCCCAGGACTAGGCGGGAGACCCAGTACTTC
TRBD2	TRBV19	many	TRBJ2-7	CASSIALTSGTEQYF	TGTGCCAGTAGTATAGCCCTGACTAGCGGGACCGAGCAGTACTTC
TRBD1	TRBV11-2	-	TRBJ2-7	CASSPTGLRPTYEQYF	TGTGCCAGCAGCCCGACAGGGCTACGACCTACCTACGAGCAGTACTTC
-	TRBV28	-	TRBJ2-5	CASRGGGGGPWETQYF	TGTGCCAGCAGAGGGGGGGGGGGAGGGCCTTGGGAGACCCAGTACTTC
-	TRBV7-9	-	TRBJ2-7	CASSLEGSEQYF	TGTGCCAGCAGCTTAGAAGGGAGCGAGCAGTACTTC
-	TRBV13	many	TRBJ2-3	CASSRARDTQYF	TGTGCCAGCAGCAGGGCACGAGATACGCAGTATTTT
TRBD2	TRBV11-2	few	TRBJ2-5	CASSLERGVAETQYF	TGTGCCAGCAGCTTAGAGCGGGGGGTAGCAGAGACCCAGTACTTC
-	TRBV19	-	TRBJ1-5	CASSIAAGNQPQHF	TGTGCCAGTAGTATAGCGGCGGGCAATCAGCCCCAGCATTTT
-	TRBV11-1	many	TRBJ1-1	CASSLWSGNTEAFF	TGTGCCAGCAGCCTTTGGAGTGGGAACACTGAAGCTTTCTTT
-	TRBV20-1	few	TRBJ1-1	CSARDGINTEAFF	TGCAGTGCTAGAGACGGAATAAACACTGAAGCTTTCTTT
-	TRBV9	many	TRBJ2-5	CASSGGERQETQYF	TGTGCCAGCAGCGGGGGGGAGCGGCAAGAGACCCAGTACTTC
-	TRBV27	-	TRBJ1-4	CASRVNEKLFF	TGTGCCAGCAGGGTAAATGAAAAACTGTTTTTT
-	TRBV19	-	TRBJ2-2	CTSSIESFETGELFF	TGTACCAGTAGTATAGAGAGCTTTGAGACCGGGGAGCTGTTTTTT
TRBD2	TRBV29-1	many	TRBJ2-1	CSVEGVAGDYNEQFF	TGCAGCGTTGAAGGAGTAGCGGGAGACTACAATGAGCAGTTCTTC
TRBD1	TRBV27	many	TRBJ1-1	CASRPWDSANTEAFF	TGTGCCAGCAGACCATGGGACAGTGCGAACACTGAAGCTTTCTTT
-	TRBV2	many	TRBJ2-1	CASRADSLGVQFF	TGTGCCAGCAGAGCCGACAGCCTTGGGGTGCAGTTCTTC
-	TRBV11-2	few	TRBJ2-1	CASSLARGGDEQFF	TGTGCCAGCAGCTTAGCGCGGGGAGGAGATGAGCAGTTCTTC